One and the same sample provided the 18 T cell receptor beta chains below, sequenced in a study of blood T cell repertoires in COVID-19. The method was immunoSEQ multiplex PCR; TCRdb's version includes in-frame clones alone and lacks a portion of them. The sample includes roughly 120,000 clones, less than 85% of them seen just once. What was sequenced was peripheral blood. These TCRs come from a human donor with acute or convalescent COVID-19. The donor label of this sample is uncertain.

The J gene is TRBJ2-7, the V gene TRBV6-1, with 7 bases that match TRBD1. Losses at the gene ends were 4 bases for V and 2 bases for J; bases not matched to a gene: 5. From germline, CDR1 is MNHNS and CDR2 SASEGT. The CDR3 sequence is 14 residues long. CDR3 in DNA: TGTGCCAGCAGTGTCACGACAGGGACCTACGAGCAGTACTTC. Its protein product is CASSVTTGTYEQYF.

The rearrangement uses TRBV4-2 and TRBJ2-1, with unresolved D. From germline, CDR1 is LGHNA and CDR2 YNFKEQ. The CDR3 is 15 amino acids. The ends were cut back, 0 bases at V and 4 bases at J, with 10 bases in the middle. CDR3 amino acids: CASSQDEMVYNEQFF. The CDR3 DNA reads TGTGCCAGCAGCCAAGATGAGATGGTTTACAATGAGCAGTTCTTC.

In nucleotides, the CDR3 is TGTGCCAGCAGCTTAGGACAACACTCCTACGAGCAGTACGTC. The encoded protein is CASSLGQHSYEQYV. The chain employs TRBV7-9 and TRBJ2-7; D ambiguous. Trimming removed 1 base from V and 0 bases from J, with 7 bases in between. Per germline, CDR1 SEHNR and CDR2 FQNEAQ (reference sequence). This CDR3 is 14 amino acids long.

V and J are TRBV19 and TRBJ2-4, with 15 bases identical to TRBD2. The CDR3 spans 18 residues. V trimming: 4 bases; J trimming: 2 bases; junction bases outside the gene matches: 6. Germline V gives CDR1 LNHDA, CDR2 SQIVND (reference sequence). The CDR3 is CASSRGLAGGATKNIQYF. In nucleotides, the CDR3 is TGTGCCAGTAGTAGGGGACTAGCGGGGGGCGCGACCAAAAACATTCAGTACTTC.

J is TRBJ1-2 and V is TRBV24-1; the D gene is possibly TRBD1 (6 bases). The germline V gene encodes CDR1 KGHDR and CDR2 SFDVKD. Trimming took 4 bases from V and 11 from J, leaving 10 bases between them. This CDR3 has 11 residues. The CDR3 loop is CATSENREYTF. The CDR3, as DNA: TGTGCCACCAGTGAGAACAGGGAGTACACCTTC.

This chain joins TRBV2 and TRBJ1-1; D may be TRBD1 (5 bases). The CDR3 spans 13 residues. The germline V gene encodes CDR1 SNHLY and CDR2 FYNNEI. V lost 2 bases to trimming and J lost 11 bases, with 15 bases between them. CDR3 nucleotides: TGTGCCAGCAGTGAAATAGGGGCACGGGAGGCTTTCTTT. Protein: CASSEIGAREAFF.

In its sample, this clone was seen a few times. The chain links TRBV4-1 to TRBJ2-3; 10 positions agree with TRBD2. Germline V gene lookup returns CDR1 MGHRA and CDR2 YSYEKL. The CDR3 length is 16 residues. Germline trimming cut 2 bases from V and 7 bases from J; bases unmatched to any gene: 9. Here the CDR3 DNA reads TGCGCCAGCAGCCAATGGGCGATAGCGGGGGGAAATACGCAGTATTTT. Translation: CASSQWAIAGGNTQYF.

V gene TRBV3-1 (or the pseudogene TRBV3-2) combines with J gene TRBJ1-6, with a weak D call TRBD1 (5 bases). V lost 6 bases to trimming and J lost 7 bases, with 13 bases between them. There are 14 residues in the CDR3. Germline loops: CDR1 LGHDT, CDR2 YNNKEL (reference sequence). CDR3 bases: TGTGCCAGCAGTCCAGTGGGGGGAAATTCACCCCTCCACTTT. The encoded protein is CASSPVGGNSPLHF.

This clone was counted a few times. This sequence joins TRBV24-1 and TRBJ1-5; D gene unclear. The germline V gene encodes CDR1 KGHDR and CDR2 SFDVKD. Trimming pared 8 bases from V and 4 bases from J, leaving 17 bases between. This CDR3 region has 15 residues. The CDR3 region is CATNNDIASNQPQHF. In DNA, the CDR3 is TGTGCCACCAATAATGACATCGCTTCTAATCAGCCCCAGCATTTT.

The gene calls are TRBV19 and TRBJ2-2; the D gene is possibly TRBD1 (5 bases). Trimming stripped 3 bases from V and 5 bases from J, with 10 bases between. Per the germline V gene, CDR1 is LNHDA and CDR2 is SQIVND (reference sequence). CDR3 length equals 14 residues. The CDR3 spells CASSIQGRTGELFF. CDR3 nucleotide sequence: TGTGCCAGTAGTATCCAGGGTCGGACCGGGGAGCTGTTTTTT.

This sequence joins TRBV7-9 and TRBJ2-7, with 8 positions matching TRBD1. J was trimmed by 6 bases and V by 5 bases; bases with no gene match: 12. Germline V CDR1 and CDR2: SEHNR, FQNEAQ (reference sequence). The CDR3 is made up of 15 amino acids. CDR3 amino acids: CASSDPRTGLREQYF. In DNA, the CDR3 is TGTGCCAGCAGCGACCCCCGGACAGGGCTTCGCGAGCAGTACTTC.

The chain joins TRBV2 to TRBJ2-1; 7 bases line up with TRBD2. The CDR3 totals 13 residues. Germline-derived CDR1 and CDR2 are SNHLY and FYNNEI. Losses at the gene ends were 6 bases for V and 9 bases for J; bases not matched to a gene: 8. Written as DNA, the CDR3 is TGTGCCAGCAGGGAACGGGGGGTTGGTGAGCAGTTCTTC. This encodes CASRERGVGEQFF.

This clone showed up just a few times. The sample contains more than one DNA sequence encoding this CDR3. The gene calls are TRBV4-1 and TRBJ1-5; 9 bases line up with TRBD1. The V and J ends lost 1 base and 2 bases, in that order; junction bases with no gene match: 0. This CDR3 has 15 amino acids. CDR1 and CDR2 (germline): MGHRA, YSYEKL. Written as DNA, the CDR3 is TGCGCCAGCAGCCAAGGACAGGGGGGCAATCAGCCCCAGCATTTT. This translates into CASSQGQGGNQPQHF.

The chain uses TRBV6-5 and TRBJ1-4, with 7 bases matching TRBD1. Germline CDR1 is MNHEY and CDR2 is SVGAGI. The CDR3 length is 14 residues. V gave up 10 bases and J gave up 5 bases; unmatched junction bases: 10. The CDR3 is CATRDSGWNEKLFF. The CDR3 DNA is TGTGCCACCCGGGACAGCGGATGGAATGAAAAACTGTTTTTT.

This clone was detected once. The CDR3: CASSVVSGELFF. DNA for the CDR3: TGTGCCAGCAGCGTAGTTTCGGGGGAGCTGTTTTTT. The gene calls are TRBV9 and TRBJ2-2; no reliable D call. V was cut by 0 bases and J by 8 bases, with 5 bases left in between. This CDR3 comprises 12 residues. The germline V gene encodes CDR1 SGDLS and CDR2 YYNGEE.

The chain uses TRBV21-1 and TRBJ2-2; TRBD2, the D gene given by the table, was not confirmed from the DNA. TRBV21-1 is reported as a pseudogene. There are 13 residues in the CDR3. CDR3 region: CASAIRDTGELFF. CDR3 nucleotide sequence: TGTGCCAGCGCAATTCGGGACACCGGGGAGCTGTTTTTT.

CDR3 sequence: CASSQANLGSLQETQYF. For the CDR3, the DNA is TGCGCCAGCAGCCAGGCGAATCTAGGATCCCTTCAAGAGACCCAGTACTTC. The J gene is TRBJ2-5, the V gene TRBV4-1; no definite D call. The length of the CDR3 is 17 residues. Trimming shortened V by 3 bases and J by 2 bases, and 19 bases separated the two germline ends. Germline V lookup: CDR1 MGHRA, CDR2 YSYEKL.

This chain uses TRBV18 with TRBJ1-6; D remains ambiguous. The V gene's germline CDR1 is KGHSH and CDR2 LQKENI. Trimming pared 2 bases from V and 3 bases from J, leaving 8 bases between. There are 15 residues in the CDR3. As DNA, the CDR3 is TGTGCCAGCTCACCAGGGGAGGGCTATAATTCACCCCTCCACTTT. Residues: CASSPGEGYNSPLHF.